This T cell receptor beta chain was captured by sequencing in a study of long-term antiretroviral therapy in people with HIV. Study-level results: Clonal expansions arising prior to ART prevailed in the repertoire at every time point. Patients on ART gained diversity, which nonetheless stayed below transplant donor controls.

Samples were assayed with immunoSEQ v3.0 at survey level. Sequencing was performed with immunoSEQ multiplex PCR; in TCRdb, only in-frame clones are kept and a portion is missing. The table includes some 25,000 clones, roughly 88% detected once. All donors provided no fewer than one pre-ART and no fewer than two post-ART PBMC samples. Held in samples before DNA extraction were roughly 0.9-11 million cryopreserved PBMC. With 1 base removed from V and 6 bases from J, the gap between germline ends came to 10 bases. Germline assignment: CDR1 SEHNR and CDR2 FQNEAQ (reference sequence). CDR3 length equals 13 residues. For this clone: Its specificity is unknown.

This chain joins TRBV7-9 and TRBJ2-7; weak D call: TRBD2 (5 bases). The source is a man between 25 and 39 years old with HIV. The input for sequencing was unsorted PBMCs, taken 4.3 years after starting antiretroviral therapy. CDR3 amino acids: CASSLGGAGEQYF. The CDR3 DNA is TGTGCCAGCAGCTTAGGGGGAGCTGGCGAGCAGTACTTC.